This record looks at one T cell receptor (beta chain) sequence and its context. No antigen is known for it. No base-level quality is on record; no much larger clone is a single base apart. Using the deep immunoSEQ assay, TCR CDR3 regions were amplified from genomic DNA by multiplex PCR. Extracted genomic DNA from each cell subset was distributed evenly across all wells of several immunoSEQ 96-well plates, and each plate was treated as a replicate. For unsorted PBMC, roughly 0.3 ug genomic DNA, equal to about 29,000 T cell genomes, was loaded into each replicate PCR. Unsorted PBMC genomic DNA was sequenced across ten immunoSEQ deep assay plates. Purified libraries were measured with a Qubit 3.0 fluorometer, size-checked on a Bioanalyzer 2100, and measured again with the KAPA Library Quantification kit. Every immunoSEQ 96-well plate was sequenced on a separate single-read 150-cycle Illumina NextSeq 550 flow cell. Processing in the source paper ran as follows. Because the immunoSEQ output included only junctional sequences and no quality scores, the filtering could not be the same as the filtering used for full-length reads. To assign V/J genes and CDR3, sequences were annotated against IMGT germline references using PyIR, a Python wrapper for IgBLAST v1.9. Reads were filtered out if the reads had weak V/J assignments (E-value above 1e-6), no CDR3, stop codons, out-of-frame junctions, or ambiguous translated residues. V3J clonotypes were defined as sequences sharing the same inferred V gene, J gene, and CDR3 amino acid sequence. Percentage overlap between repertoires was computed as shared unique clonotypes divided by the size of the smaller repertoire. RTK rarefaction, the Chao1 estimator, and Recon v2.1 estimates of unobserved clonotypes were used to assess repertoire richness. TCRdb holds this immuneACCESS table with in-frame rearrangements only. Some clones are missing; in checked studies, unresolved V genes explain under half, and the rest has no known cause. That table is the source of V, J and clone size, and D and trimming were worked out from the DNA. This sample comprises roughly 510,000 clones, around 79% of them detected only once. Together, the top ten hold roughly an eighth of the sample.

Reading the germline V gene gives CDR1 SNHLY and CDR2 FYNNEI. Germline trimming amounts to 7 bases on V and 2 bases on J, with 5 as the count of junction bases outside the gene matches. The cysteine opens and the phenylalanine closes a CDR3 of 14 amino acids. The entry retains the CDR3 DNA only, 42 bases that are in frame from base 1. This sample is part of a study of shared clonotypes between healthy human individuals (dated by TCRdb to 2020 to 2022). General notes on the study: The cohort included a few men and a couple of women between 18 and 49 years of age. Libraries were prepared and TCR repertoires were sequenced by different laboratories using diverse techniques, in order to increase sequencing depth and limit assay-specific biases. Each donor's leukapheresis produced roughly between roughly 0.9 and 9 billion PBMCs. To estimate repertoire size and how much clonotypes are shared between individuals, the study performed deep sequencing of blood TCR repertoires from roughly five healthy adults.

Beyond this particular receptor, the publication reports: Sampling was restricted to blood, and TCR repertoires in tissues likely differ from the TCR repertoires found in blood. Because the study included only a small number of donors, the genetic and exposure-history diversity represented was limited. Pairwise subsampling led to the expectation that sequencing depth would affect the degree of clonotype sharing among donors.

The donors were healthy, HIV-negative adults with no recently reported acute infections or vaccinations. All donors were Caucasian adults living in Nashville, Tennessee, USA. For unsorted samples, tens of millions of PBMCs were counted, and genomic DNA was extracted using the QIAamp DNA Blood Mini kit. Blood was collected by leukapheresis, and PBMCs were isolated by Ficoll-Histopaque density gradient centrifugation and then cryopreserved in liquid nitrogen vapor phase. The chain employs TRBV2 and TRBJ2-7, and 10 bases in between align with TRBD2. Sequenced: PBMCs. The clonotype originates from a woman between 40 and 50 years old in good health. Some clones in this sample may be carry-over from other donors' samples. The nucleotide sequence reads TGTGCCAGCACCCTAGCGGGAGAAGCCTACGAGCAGTACTTC. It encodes CASTLAGEAYEQYF. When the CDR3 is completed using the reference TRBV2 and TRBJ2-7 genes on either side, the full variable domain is EPEVTQTPSHQVTQMGQEVILRCVPISNHLYFYWYRQILGQKVEFLVSFYNNEISEKSEIFDDQFSVERPDGSNFTLKIRSTKLEDSAMYFCASTLAGEAYEQYFGPGTRLTVT.